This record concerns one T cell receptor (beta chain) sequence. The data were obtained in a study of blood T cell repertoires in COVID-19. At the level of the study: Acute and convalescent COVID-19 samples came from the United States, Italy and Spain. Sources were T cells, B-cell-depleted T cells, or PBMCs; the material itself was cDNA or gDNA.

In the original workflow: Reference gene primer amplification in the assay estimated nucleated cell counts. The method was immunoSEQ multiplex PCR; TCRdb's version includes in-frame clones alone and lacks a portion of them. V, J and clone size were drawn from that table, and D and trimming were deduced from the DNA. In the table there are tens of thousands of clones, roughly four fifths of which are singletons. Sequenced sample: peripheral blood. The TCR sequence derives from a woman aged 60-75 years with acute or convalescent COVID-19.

The CDR3, as DNA: TGTGCCAGCCGCGGGACTCCGGGGTACGAGCAGTACTTC. This translates into CASRGTPGYEQYF. The chain employs TRBV28 and TRBJ2-7; D perhaps matches TRBD2 (6 bases). CDR1 and CDR2 (germline): MDHEN, SYDVKM. V was cut by 8 bases and J by 4 bases, with 15 bases left in between. The CDR3 has 13 amino acids.